This entry lists 17 T cell receptor beta chains sequenced from one sample in a study of blood T cell repertoires in COVID-19 (TCRdb year 2020). The library was produced with the immunoSEQ multiplex PCR assay. TCRdb's version of the immuneACCESS table is confined to in-frame rearrangements and falls short of the full clone set. An unresolved V gene accounts for under half of the shortfall where checked; the remainder is of unknown origin. Within this sample are 95,000 to 100,000 clones, with approximately 87% of them counted one time only. Around a tenth of the sample rests with the top ten. Sequenced material: peripheral blood. The receptors stem from a woman aged 25 to 39 with acute or convalescent COVID-19.

The rearrangement joins TRBV9 to TRBJ1-2; D gene uncertain. The germline gives CDR1 SGDLS, CDR2 YYNGEE. This CDR3 spans 15 amino acids. Trimming shortened V by 2 bases and J by 3 bases, and 14 bases separated the two germline ends. The CDR3 DNA reads as TGTGCCAGCAGCGTTGATCGGGAGAAGGACTATGGCTACACCTTC. Translation gives CASSVDREKDYGYTF.

In its sample, this clone was seen once. The chain employs TRBV7-9 and TRBJ2-3, with 7 bases that match TRBD2. The V gene's germline CDR1 is SEHNR and CDR2 FQNEAQ (reference sequence). Losses at the gene ends were 8 bases for V and 4 bases for J; bases not matched to a gene: 6. The CDR3 is 13 residues long. The CDR3 coding sequence is TGTGCCAGCCAATGGGCGGGGGCAGATACGCAGTATTTT. Translated, it gives CASQWAGADTQYF.

This sequence joins TRBV9 and TRBJ2-3; 7 bases line up with TRBD1. With 0 bases clipped from V and 5 bases from J, the junction kept 0 bases outside the gene matches. The germline gives CDR1 SGDLS, CDR2 YYNGEE. The CDR3 is made up of 13 amino acids. The chain's CDR3 is CASSVAGGDTQYF. CDR3 in DNA: TGTGCCAGCAGCGTAGCAGGGGGAGATACGCAGTATTTT.

This clone occurred a few times. The V gene is TRBV18, the J gene TRBJ1-2; no clear D. CDR3 length: 13 amino acids. The V end was cut by 2 bases, the J end by 4 bases, with 8 bases between. Germline V gene lookup returns CDR1 KGHSH and CDR2 LQKENI. CDR3 region: CASSPSEVYGYTF. The CDR3 nucleotides are TGTGCCAGCTCACCATCAGAAGTCTATGGCTACACCTTC.

The chain is built from TRBV5-1 and TRBJ1-5; D not resolved. V gave up 0 bases and J gave up 4 bases, with 8 bases separating them. CDR3 length: 14 residues. Germline CDR1 is SGHRS and CDR2 is YFSETQ. DNA for the CDR3: TGCGCCAGCAGCTTGGAGGGAGCGAATCAGCCCCAGCATTTT. This sequence encodes CASSLEGANQPQHF.

The rearrangement joins TRBV11-2 to TRBJ1-1; D is unresolved. Germline V gene sequence: CDR1 SGHAT, CDR2 FQNNGV. This CDR3 comprises 16 residues. The V gene lost 1 base and the J gene lost 2 bases, with 14 bases spanning the gap. The CDR3 here is CASSLGEGTPNTEAFF. The DNA for the CDR3 is TGTGCCAGCAGCTTAGGAGAGGGCACACCCAACACTGAAGCTTTCTTT.

The V and J genes are TRBV9 and TRBJ2-5; TRBD2 might be the D (6 bases). Trimming took 2 bases from V and 2 from J, leaving 13 bases between them. CDR1 SGDLS and CDR2 YYNGEE come from the germline V gene. This CDR3 contains 15 residues. CDR3 region: CASSVSAGNQETQYF. For the CDR3, the DNA is TGTGCCAGCAGCGTTTCAGCGGGCAATCAAGAGACCCAGTACTTC. The full variable domain, completed using reference TRBV9 and TRBJ2-5, is DSGVTQTPKHLITATGQRVTLRCSPRSGDLSVYWYQQSLDQGLQFLIQYYNGEERAKGNILERFSAQQFPDLHSELNLSSLELGDSALYFCASSVSAGNQETQYFGPGTRLLVL.

This chain joins TRBV13 and TRBJ1-1, with D unclear. CDR3 length: 14 residues. The V and J ends lost 0 bases and 0 bases respectively, with 5 bases between them. Germline CDR1 is PRHDT and CDR2 is FYEKMQ (reference sequence). CDR3 DNA: TGTGCCAGCAGCTTAGGCACGGTGAACACTGAAGCTTTCTTT. Its translation is CASSLGTVNTEAFF.

The genes are TRBV28 and TRBJ2-1; 9 nucleotides align to TRBD2. V dropped 5 bases and J dropped 9; count of bases not matched to a gene: 11. CDR1 MDHEN and CDR2 SYDVKM come from the germline V gene. There are 15 residues in the CDR3. The CDR3 nucleotides are TGTGCCAGCAGTGTAAAGGGGACTAGCTACTTTGAGCAGTTCTTC. Protein: CASSVKGTSYFEQFF.

In nucleotides, the CDR3 is TGTGCCAGCAGCCCTTGGACAGACACCTCCTACGAGCAGTACTTC. Amino acid sequence: CASSPWTDTSYEQYF. The rearrangement uses TRBV3-1 (or the pseudogene TRBV3-2) and TRBJ2-7, with a weak D call TRBD1 (6 bases). Germline values: CDR1 LGHDT, CDR2 YNNKEL (reference sequence). This CDR3 contains 15 residues. V dropped 4 bases and J dropped 0 bases, with 13 bases sitting between them.

The rearrangement joins TRBV9 to TRBJ2-3; TRBD1 aligns across 7 bases. Germline values: CDR1 SGDLS, CDR2 YYNGEE. V lost 3 bases and J lost 3; bases outside the gene matches: 10. The CDR3 contains 16 residues. The CDR3 reads CASSADLWDRTDTQYF. The CDR3 DNA sequence: TGTGCCAGCAGCGCAGACCTATGGGACAGAACAGATACGCAGTATTTT. Combining the CDR3 with reference TRBV9 and TRBJ2-3 gives the whole variable domain DSGVTQTPKHLITATGQRVTLRCSPRSGDLSVYWYQQSLDQGLQFLIQYYNGEERAKGNILERFSAQQFPDLHSELNLSSLELGDSALYFCASSADLWDRTDTQYFGPGTRLTVL.

V gene TRBV7-3 combines with J gene TRBJ2-2; tentatively, D is TRBD2 (6 bases). This CDR3 spans 13 amino acids. From germline, CDR1 is SGHTA and CDR2 FQGTGA. V was trimmed by 8 bases and J by 6 bases, leaving 13 bases between them. In nucleotides, the CDR3 is TGTGCCAGCGGCCCCGGGGGACCCGGGGAGCTGTTTTTT. Residues: CASGPGGPGELFF.

This clone is a singleton in its sample. The rearrangement links TRBV18 to TRBJ1-1, with TRBD1 matching over 10 bases. The germline V gene has CDR1 KGHSH and CDR2 LQKENI. The V gene end was trimmed by 3 bases and the J gene end by 2 bases; junction bases not matched to a gene: 6. CDR3 length: 16 residues. The CDR3 protein is CASSPRDRGFNTEAFF. In DNA form, the CDR3 reads TGTGCCAGCTCACCCAGGGACAGGGGTTTTAACACTGAAGCTTTCTTT.

This clone was detected a few times. The J gene is TRBJ2-2, the V gene TRBV6-6; TRBD1 matches at 9 bases. With 5 bases clipped from V and 2 bases from J, the junction kept 9 bases outside the gene matches. Germline assignment: CDR1 MNHNY and CDR2 SVGAGI (reference sequence). The CDR3 contains 17 residues. The CDR3 DNA sequence: TGTGCCAGCAGTCCCGGGACAGGGTTCCTTAACACCGGGGAGCTGTTTTTT. This encodes CASSPGTGFLNTGELFF.

The rearrangement links TRBV10-1 to TRBJ1-2, with D unclear. The length of the CDR3 is 13 residues. The germline V gene encodes CDR1 WNHNN and CDR2 SYGVQD (reference sequence). Trimming left V 4 bases short and J 8 bases short, with 14 bases between. The CDR3 reads CASSGGPYGGYTF. The CDR3 nucleotides are TGCGCCAGCAGTGGAGGCCCCTACGGCGGCTACACCTTC.

The chain has TRBV4-1 and TRBJ2-2, with 7 nucleotides matching TRBD1. V shed 3 bases, J shed 10 bases, and the junction held 5 bases outside the gene matches. This CDR3 is 13 amino acids long. The germline V gene has CDR1 MGHRA and CDR2 YSYEKL. This chain's CDR3 is CASSQTGMEELFF. For the CDR3, the DNA is TGCGCCAGCAGCCAGACAGGGATGGAGGAGCTGTTTTTT.

The chain combines TRBV5-6 with TRBJ1-2; D may be TRBD1 (6 bases). Trimming removed 1 base at V and 4 bases at J, with 14 bases between. Germline assignment: CDR1 SGHDT and CDR2 YYEEEE. This CDR3 is 15 amino acids long. CDR3 in DNA: TGTGCCAGCAGCTTGCGGGGGGCGGAGCCCTATGGCTACACCTTC. The encoded protein is CASSLRGAEPYGYTF.